This T cell receptor (beta chain) was profiled in a study of cytomegalovirus exposure and HLA in healthy donors (dated by TCRdb to the late 2010s). Background for the entire study: According to a later analysis, the roughly 120 validation repertoires were produced on the same platform as the 700 or so repertoires of the first cohort. In addition to the first cohort of 650 to 750 subjects, a separate validation cohort of over 90 different subjects was used. To predict cytomegalovirus infection status, the study brought together high-throughput TCR immunosequencing, statistical association of individual TCRs with disease status, and machine learning. The study was designed to test whether signatures of past pathogen exposure could be identified by cataloging public T cell receptors. Findings and caveats that apply to the study as a whole: In a later analysis, TCRs clustered in the first cohort were found to also tend to co-occur in the roughly 120 validation repertoires, with approximately 95% of cluster scores above 0. Across donors, most TCR sequences were observed very rarely, whereas some public TCRs were present in many individuals. It was suggested by the authors that the approach could potentially be generalized to other disease states and immunological phenotypes. In vitro tests confirmed that a few of the cytomegalovirus-associated TCR beta chains recognize cytomegalovirus antigens. A later analysis had no HLA typing for the validation cohort, so co-occurrence there was scored across all 130 or so repertoires. The classifier was reported to diagnose cytomegalovirus status with high specificity and sensitivity in both the original cohort and the validation cohort. The study listed approximately 150 TCR beta chains as associated with cytomegalovirus.

V is cut by 2 bases and J by 6 bases, and the space between the germline ends is 11 bases. The CDR3 measures 13 amino acids from cysteine to phenylalanine. Of the read, only the CDR3 DNA is kept; its 39 bases are in frame from base 1. CDR1 and CDR2, per the germline V gene, are SGHTA and FQGNSA. Libraries came from the immunoSEQ multiplex PCR assay. In the authors' own workflow: A statistical classification framework was built to diagnose cytomegalovirus status from the catalog of TCR beta chain sequences. As stored in TCRdb, this immuneACCESS dataset retains in-frame rearrangements with V and J assigned. A fraction of the clones does not appear; measured against another copy, unresolved V genes explain less than half of the discrepancy, and the remainder lacks a known reason. V and J calls plus clone size are reproduced from that table; the DNA served to infer D and trimming. Across this sample there are about 110,000 clones, with approximately 96% seen only once. In total, the top ten clones hold roughly 0.67% of the sample.

Donors formed part of the validation cohort, which comprised about 130 subjects and was distinct from the first cohort of under 850 subjects. Of note for this clone: Its antigen has not been determined. One base away there is no much larger clone; base qualities are not given.

Specimen: PBMCs. Recombination joined TRBV7-2 with TRBJ2-7; the D gene is not confidently resolved. The sequence was obtained from a woman aged 18-35 years in good health and CMV-seronegative. The DNA sequence is TGTGCCAGCAGCTTAAACCGAGTTAGCGAGCAGTACTTC. Its protein product is CASSLNRVSEQYF.